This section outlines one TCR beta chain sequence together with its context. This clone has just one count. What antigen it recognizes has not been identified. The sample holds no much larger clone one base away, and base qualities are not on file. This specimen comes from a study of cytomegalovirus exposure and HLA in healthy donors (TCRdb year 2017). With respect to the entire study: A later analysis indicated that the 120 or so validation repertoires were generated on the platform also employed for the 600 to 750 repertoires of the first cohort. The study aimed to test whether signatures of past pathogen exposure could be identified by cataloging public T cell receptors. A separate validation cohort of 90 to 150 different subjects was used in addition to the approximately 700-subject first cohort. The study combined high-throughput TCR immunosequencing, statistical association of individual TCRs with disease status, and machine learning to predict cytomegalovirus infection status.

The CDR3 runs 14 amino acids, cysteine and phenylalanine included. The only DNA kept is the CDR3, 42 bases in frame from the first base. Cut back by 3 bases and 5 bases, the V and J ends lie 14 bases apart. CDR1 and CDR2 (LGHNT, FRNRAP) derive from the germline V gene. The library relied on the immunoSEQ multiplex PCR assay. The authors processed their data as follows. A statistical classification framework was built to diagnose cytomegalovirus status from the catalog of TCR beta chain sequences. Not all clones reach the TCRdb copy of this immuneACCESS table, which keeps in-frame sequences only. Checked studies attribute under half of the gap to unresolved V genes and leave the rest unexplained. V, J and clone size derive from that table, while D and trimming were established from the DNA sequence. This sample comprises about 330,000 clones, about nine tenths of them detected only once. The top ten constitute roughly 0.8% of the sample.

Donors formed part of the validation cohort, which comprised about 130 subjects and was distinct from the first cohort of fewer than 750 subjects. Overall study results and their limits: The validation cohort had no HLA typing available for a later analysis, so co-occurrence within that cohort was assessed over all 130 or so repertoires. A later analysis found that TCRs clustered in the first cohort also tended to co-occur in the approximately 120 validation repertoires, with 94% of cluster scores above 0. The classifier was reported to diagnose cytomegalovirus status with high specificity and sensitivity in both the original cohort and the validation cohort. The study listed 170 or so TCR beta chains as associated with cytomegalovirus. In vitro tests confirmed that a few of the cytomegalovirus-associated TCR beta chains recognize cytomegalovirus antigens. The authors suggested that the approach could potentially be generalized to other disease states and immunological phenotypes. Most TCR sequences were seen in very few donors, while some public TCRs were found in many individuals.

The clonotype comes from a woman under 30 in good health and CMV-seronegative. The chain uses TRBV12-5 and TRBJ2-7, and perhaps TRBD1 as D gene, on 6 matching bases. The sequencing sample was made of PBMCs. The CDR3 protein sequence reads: CASGFGQPGDEQYF. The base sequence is TGTGCTAGTGGTTTTGGACAGCCTGGGGACGAGCAGTACTTC.